The 15 T cell receptor beta chains reported below all come from one sample, sequenced in a study of stem cell transplantation in POMP-related autoinflammatory disease. TCRdb keeps only in-frame clones here, not all; method: immunoSEQ multiplex PCR. This sample has over 60,000 clones, with approximately 91% found just once. The sequencing used CD4+ T cells from PBMCs, collected after stem cell transplantation. The receptors derive from a human patient with POMP-related autoinflammation and immune dysregulation (PRAID). The graft donor may account for some of the T cells.

V is TRBV5-1 and J is TRBJ2-7; tentatively, D is TRBD1 (6 bases). Trimming removed 7 bases at V and 0 bases at J, with 14 bases between. This CDR3 is 14 amino acids long. The germline gives CDR1 SGHRS, CDR2 YFSETQ. In DNA, the CDR3 is TGCGCCAGCCGCCAGACAGGCAGCTCCTACGAGCAGTACTTC. Its protein product is CASRQTGSSYEQYF.

The chain couples TRBV29-1 to TRBJ1-1; 7 nucleotides match TRBD1. The CDR3 totals 10 residues. J gave up 11 bases and V 4 bases, and 4 bases lay outside the gene matches. Germline values: CDR1 SQVTM, CDR2 ANQGSEA. CDR3 sequence: CSVGQGEAFF. The CDR3 region has the DNA TGCAGCGTTGGCCAGGGGGAGGCTTTCTTT.

The chain combines TRBV28 with TRBJ2-1, with D unclear. The CDR3 extends over 16 amino acids. V lost 1 base and J 0 bases, leaving 10 bases between the germline ends. Germline V CDR1 and CDR2: MDHEN, SYDVKM. The CDR3 region is CASSLSGLSSYNEQFF. For the CDR3, the DNA is TGTGCCAGCAGTTTATCTGGCCTAAGCTCCTACAATGAGCAGTTCTTC.

This clone has just one count. The chain employs TRBV30 and TRBJ2-4; tentatively, D is TRBD1 (6 bases). The CDR3 consists of 12 residues. Trimming cost V 5 bases and J 3 bases, with 8 bases left between them. Germline loops: CDR1 GTSNPN, CDR2 SVGIG (reference sequence). CDR3 in DNA: TGTGCCTGGGGGGACATCAAAAACATTCAGTACTTC. The encoded protein is CAWGDIKNIQYF.

This clone showed up just a few times. The chain has TRBV4-1 and TRBJ2-3, with D tentatively TRBD2 (5 bases). CDR1 and CDR2 from the germline V gene are MGHRA and YSYEKL. The CDR3 covers 15 residues. Deletions cut 1 base from V and 3 bases from J, with 11 bases between. As DNA, the CDR3 is TGCGCCAGCAGCCAAGTCGGAACGGGGACAGATACGCAGTATTTT. Protein product: CASSQVGTGTDTQYF.

The V gene is TRBV4-1, the J gene TRBJ2-4; D perhaps matches TRBD1 (6 bases). The CDR3 contains 17 residues. V lost 0 bases to trimming and J lost 2 bases, with 14 bases between them. Germline CDR1 is MGHRA and CDR2 is YSYEKL. The CDR3 reads CASSQDQRGSTKNIQYF. For the CDR3, the DNA is TGCGCCAGCAGCCAAGATCAGAGGGGGTCGACCAAAAACATTCAGTACTTC.

This sequence joins TRBV19 and TRBJ2-3; D ambiguous. The V end was cut by 4 bases, the J end by 0 bases, with 2 bases between. CDR3 size: 12 residues. Germline-derived CDR1 and CDR2 are LNHDA and SQIVND (reference sequence). CDR3 DNA: TGTGCCAGTAGTACCAGCACAGATACGCAGTATTTT. It codes for CASSTSTDTQYF.

The chain has TRBV4-2 and TRBJ2-5; 7 bases line up with TRBD2. CDR1 is LGHNA, CDR2 YNFKEQ, per germline. This CDR3 comprises 15 residues. Trimming at V came to 1 base and at J to 3 bases, leaving 5 bases not matched to a gene. CDR3 nucleotide sequence: TGTGCCAGCAGCCAAGTAGGCGGGGGAGAAGAGACCCAGTACTTC. Its translation is CASSQVGGGEETQYF.

This chain connects TRBV2 to TRBJ2-5; 9 bases line up with TRBD1. The CDR3 extends over 14 amino acids. The germline CDR1 and CDR2 sequences are SNHLY and FYNNEI. Trimming at V came to 8 bases and at J to 5 bases, leaving 9 bases not matched to a gene. As DNA, the CDR3 is TGTGCCAGCCAACCCGGGACAGGGTCCGAGACCCAGTACTTC. This gives the protein CASQPGTGSETQYF. Variable domain in full (rest from reference TRBV2 and TRBJ2-5): EPEVTQTPSHQVTQMGQEVILRCVPISNHLYFYWYRQILGQKVEFLVSFYNNEISEKSEIFDDQFSVERPDGSNFTLKIRSTKLEDSAMYFCASQPGTGSETQYFGPGTRLLVL.

The V gene is TRBV14, the J gene TRBJ2-3; no clear D. Germline V lookup: CDR1 SGHDN, CDR2 FVKESK. The CDR3 consists of 15 residues. Trimming removed 1 base from V and 2 bases from J, with 10 bases in between. CDR3 residues: CASSQGRLPTDTQYF. As DNA, the CDR3 is TGTGCCAGCAGCCAAGGTCGGCTACCCACAGATACGCAGTATTTT. Looking up the rest from reference TRBV14 and TRBJ2-3 gives the full variable domain: EAGVTQFPSHSVIEKGQTVTLRCDPISGHDNLYWYRRVMGKEIKFLLHFVKESKQDESGMPNNRFLAERTGGTYSTLKVQPAELEDSGVYFCASSQGRLPTDTQYFGPGTRLTVL.

The rearrangement joins TRBV19 to TRBJ2-1; D is possibly TRBD1 (6 bases). V lost 3 bases and J lost 6, with 18 bases in between. The CDR3 is 16 amino acids. The V gene's germline CDR1 is LNHDA and CDR2 SQIVND (reference sequence). CDR3 sequence: CASSIFRRGSPNEQFF. The CDR3 region has the DNA TGTGCCAGTAGTATTTTCCGCAGGGGTTCCCCCAATGAGCAGTTCTTC.

This clone was recorded once. The chain joins TRBV28 to TRBJ2-4; a possible D gene is TRBD1 (6 bases). This CDR3 comprises 12 residues. CDR1 is MDHEN, CDR2 SYDVKM, per germline. Trimming stripped 6 bases from V and 8 bases from J, with 11 bases between. The CDR3 region has the DNA TGTGCCAGCAGGGACAGTTGGTACATTCAGTACTTC. It translates to CASRDSWYIQYF. The full variable domain, with the rest looked up from reference TRBV28 and TRBJ2-4, is DVKVTQSSRYLVKRTGEKVFLECVQDMDHENMFWYRQDPGLGLRLIYFSYDVKMKEKGDIPEGYSVSREKKERFSLILESASTNQTSMYLCASRDSWYIQYFGAGTRLSVL.

V and J are TRBV7-9 and TRBJ2-7; tentatively, D is TRBD1 (6 bases). The V end lost 2 bases, the J end lost 12 bases, and 11 bases lay between the germline ends. Germline V gives CDR1 SEHNR, CDR2 FQNEAQ (reference sequence). CDR3 length equals 11 residues. CDR3 in DNA: TGTGCCAGCAGCTTACAGGGGATTAGGTACTTC. As protein: CASSLQGIRYF.

V is TRBV24-1 and J is TRBJ2-3; 8 nucleotides match TRBD1. V lost 5 bases, J lost 2 bases, and 11 bases stayed unmatched. Germline CDR1 KGHDR, CDR2 SFDVKD. CDR3 length: 17 residues. The CDR3 DNA reads TGTGCCACCAGTGCCCCCCTTGGACAGGGAGTCACAGATACGCAGTATTTT. It specifies CATSAPLGQGVTDTQYF.

The rearrangement links TRBV5-1 to TRBJ2-2; D not resolved. The CDR3 has 14 residues. The V end lost 0 bases, the J end lost 0 bases, and 3 bases lay between the germline ends. CDR1 is SGHRS, CDR2 YFSETQ, per germline. DNA of the CDR3: TGCGCCAGCAGCTTGGACACGAACACCGGGGAGCTGTTTTTT. This translates into CASSLDTNTGELFF.